The clone carrying this T cell receptor beta chain was recorded only once. One end of the junction varies from germline; a read error may be responsible. The sample comes from a study of T-cell reconstitution after alpha-beta-depleted transplantation in children. Unique molecular identifiers featured in how the TCRbeta library was prepared. Each CDR3 protein gets one entry after TCRdb re-called the PCR reads with MiXCR. The data show more than 60,000 distinct CDR3 sequences, 6% to 8.5% seen once. This sequence originates from a human donor who donated a stem cell graft to a child with acute lymphoblastic leukemia. Sequencing used PBMCs from the stem cell graft donor, obtained from the stem cell graft.

CDR3 sequence (DNA): TGTGCCAGCAGCTTAGCGAGGGCCCGGGGGGGAAACTACGACCAGTACTTC. Protein product: CASSLARARGGNYDQYF. The gene calls are TRBV7-8 and TRBJ2-7; 8 bases map to TRBD2. The CDR3 covers 17 residues. The germline CDR1 and CDR2 sequences are SGHVS and FQNEAQ.